This entry describes one T cell receptor (beta chain). Some clones are missing from TCRdb's copy, which holds only in-frame ones; the method was immunoSEQ multiplex PCR. Altogether over a million clones are present, around 78% being singletons, with the ten largest covering around 0.47%. These data come from a study of shared clonotypes between healthy human individuals. Background on the study: Donors, aged 18 to 49, were two women and a few men.

This CDR3 spans 15 amino acids. The V end lost 3 bases, the J end lost 0 bases, and 6 bases lay between the germline ends. CDR1 SGHDN and CDR2 FVKESK come from the germline V gene. The chain joins TRBV14 to TRBJ2-6, with D tentatively TRBD1 (5 bases). The sequencing sample was made of memory CD4+ T cells from PBMCs. Specified subset: CD45RA-negative fraction. The sequence came from a man between 18 and 29 years old in good health. Some clones in this sample may be carry-over from other donors' samples. CDR3 nucleotides: TGTGCCAGCAGCCAGCAGGGCTCTGGGGCCAACGTCCTGACTTTC. Its protein product is CASSQQGSGANVLTF.